This T cell receptor (beta chain) originates from a study of cytomegalovirus exposure and HLA in healthy donors. The wider study: Most genotyped donors, approximately 77% of about 360, had Caucasian-associated genetic ancestry. Study findings and constraints: The authors listed some 160 TCR beta chains as cytomegalovirus-associated. TCR beta V- and J-gene trimming was later associated with a missense DCLRE1C variant.

On this clone itself: The antigen remains undetermined.

The PCR was carried out with 60 Vbeta primers and 13 Jbeta primers. Some clones are missing from TCRdb's copy, which holds only in-frame ones; the method was immunoSEQ multiplex PCR. The sample has around 150,000 clones; 84% are singletons. Germline V gene lookup returns CDR1 LNHDA and CDR2 SQIVND (reference sequence). This CDR3 has 14 residues. V lost 3 bases to trimming and J lost 1 base, with 8 bases between them. Source material: PBMCs. This TCR came from a man between 45 and 60 years old in good health and CMV-seropositive. This chain connects TRBV19 to TRBJ2-3; D is perhaps TRBD2 (5 bases). CDR3 coding DNA: TGTGCCAGTAGTATGAACGGGGGCACAGATACGCAGTATTTT. Its protein product is CASSMNGGTDTQYF. The whole variable domain, filled in from reference TRBV19 and TRBJ2-3, reads DGGITQSPKYLFRKEGQNVTLSCEQNLNHDAMYWYRQDPGQGLRLIYYSQIVNDFQKGDIAEGYSVSREKKESFPLTVTSAQKNPTAFYLCASSMNGGTDTQYFGPGTRLTVL.